The T cell receptor (beta chain) under discussion was sequenced for a study of CD4 T cells in relation to SARS-CoV-2 and coronaviruses. Regarding this clone: Its specificity is unknown.

Sequencing used immunoSEQ multiplex PCR; TCRdb keeps in-frame clones, though not all of them. The data show 38,000 or so clones, roughly 80% seen once. From germline, CDR1 is LGHDT and CDR2 YNNKEL (reference sequence). Deletions cut 0 bases from V and 0 bases from J, with 3 bases between. The CDR3 totals 15 residues. This chain links TRBV3-1 (or the pseudogene TRBV3-2) with TRBJ2-6, with no clear D. The receptor comes from an adult with COVID-19. The sequenced sample consisted of memory CD4+ T cells from PBMCs, cultured in vitro. Here the CDR3 reads CASSQEGSGANVLTF. For the CDR3, the DNA is TGTGCCAGCAGCCAAGAAGGCTCTGGGGCCAACGTCCTGACTTTC.